This T cell receptor (beta chain) was observed in a study of early T cells in non-severe SARS-CoV-2 infection. The wider study: Unpaired chains resulted from sequencing bulk RNA of unsorted whole blood. Whole-study results and caveats: Database matching using VDJdb favored anti-spike CD8 responses, with private and CD4 specificities left missing.

As to this clonotype: Its specificity is not known.

The CDR3 is made up of 15 amino acids. Losses at the gene ends were 0 bases for V and 5 bases for J; bases not matched to a gene: 1. Germline CDR1 reads MNHNY; CDR2 reads SVGAGI (reference sequence). Attachment of unique molecular identifiers to individual cDNA molecules was performed. TCRdb re-called the 5' RACE reads with MiXCR, one entry per CDR3 protein. The sample consists of about 25,000 distinct CDR3 sequences, more than 4% of them appearing once. The TCR was taken from an adult who was a healthcare worker with PCR-confirmed SARS-CoV-2 infection or an uninfected control (not recorded which). The chain is built from TRBV6-6 and TRBJ2-1; 10 bases are shared with TRBD1. The specimen sequenced was whole blood. The CDR3 coding sequence is TGTGCCAGCAGTTACTCCGGACAGGGGGACAATGAGCAGTTCTTC. Amino acid sequence: CASSYSGQGDNEQFF.